A single sample is the source of the 7 T cell receptor beta chains below, sequenced in a study of blood T cells in healthy people across ages. Combining a sample-barcoded 5' primer with a J-beta primer mix, a second PCR ran for 7 to 11 cycles. One entry per CDR3 protein results from TCRdb running MiXCR on the 5' RACE reads. The sample includes about 1.5 million distinct CDR3 sequences, about 42% seen only once; the top ten take approximately 4%. Input material: blood. The source is a woman under 30 in good health.

The genes are TRBV7-2 and TRBJ1-5, with a possible D match to TRBD1 (6 bases). V lost 6 bases and J 0 bases, leaving 12 bases between the germline ends. CDR1 and CDR2 (germline): SGHTA, FQGNSA. The CDR3 contains 15 residues. The CDR3: CASRGGGHSNQPQHF. Written as DNA, the CDR3 is TGTGCCAGCAGGGGTGGGGGGCATAGCAATCAGCCCCAGCATTTT.

This clonotype was recorded a few times. V and J are TRBV29-1 and TRBJ2-1; D is unresolved. The germline V gene encodes CDR1 SQVTM and CDR2 ANQGSEA. This CDR3 has 13 residues. Deletions cut 4 bases from V and 3 bases from J, with 10 bases between. CDR3 sequence: CSVGAGFYNEQFF. The CDR3 coding sequence is TGCAGCGTTGGGGCCGGGTTCTACAATGAGCAGTTCTTC.

The chain is built from TRBV25-1 and TRBJ2-1; D may be TRBD2 (6 bases). This CDR3 is built from 13 residues. V lost 4 bases and J lost 9, with 13 bases in between. Looked up from germline, CDR1 is MGHDK and CDR2 is SYGVNS. This chain's CDR3 is CASSGSTSGEQFF. The CDR3 coding sequence is TGTGCCAGCAGTGGGTCGACTAGTGGTGAGCAGTTCTTC.

V usage is TRBV29-1 and J usage is TRBJ2-1, with TRBD2 identical over 7 bases. The CDR3 spans 18 residues. V shed 7 bases, J shed 3 bases, and the junction held 21 bases outside the gene matches. Germline CDR1 is SQVTM and CDR2 is ANQGSEA. CDR3 sequence: CSGLGLPRAGAGYNEQFF. CDR3 in DNA: TGCAGCGGACTGGGGCTCCCAAGGGCGGGAGCCGGCTACAATGAGCAGTTCTTC.

The chain recombines TRBV5-1 with TRBJ2-5, with TRBD1 as a possible D gene (6 bases). This CDR3 is built from 19 residues. Trimming stripped 3 bases from V and 4 bases from J, with 28 bases between. The germline V gene encodes CDR1 SGHRS and CDR2 YFSETQ. CDR3 in amino acids: CASSSWSPQGPTPIETQYF. CDR3 nucleotides: TGCGCCAGCAGCTCGTGGAGTCCCCAGGGGCCCACCCCAATAGAGACCCAGTACTTC.

Only a few counts were recorded for this clonotype. This chain joins TRBV12-3 or TRBV12-4 and TRBJ2-3, with TRBD2 identical over 7 bases. V was pared by 4 bases and J by 4 bases, with 14 bases of the junction left unmatched. CDR3 length equals 17 residues. The CDR3 bases are TGTGCCAGCAGTTCCCCTATGACTAGCTTTAGCGCAGATACGCAGTATTTT. This encodes CASSSPMTSFSADTQYF.

This clonotype was seen more than once but under ten times. In nucleotides, the CDR3 is TGTGCCAGCAGCGTAGGTAGTCTAGCGGCGCACAATGAGCAGTACTTC. Amino acids: CASSVGSLAAHNEQYF. This sequence joins TRBV9 and TRBJ2-1, with 7 bases matching TRBD2. Matching the DNA end better, TRBJ2-7 makes the J call doubtful. CDR1 is SGDLS, CDR2 YYNGEE, per germline. There are 16 residues in the CDR3.